The 6 T cell receptor beta chains below all came from one sample that was sequenced in a study of identical twins. MiXCR, applied by TCRdb to the 5' RACE reads, yields one record per CDR3 protein. The sample has about 450,000 distinct CDR3 sequences; around 18% are singletons. Source material: naive T cells sorted from blood. All receptors come from a middle-aged man in good health.

The chain joins TRBV6-1 to TRBJ1-5; D is ambiguous. From germline, CDR1 is MNHNS and CDR2 SASEGT. The CDR3 length is 17 residues. V was clipped by 5 bases and J by 2 bases, with 19 bases between them. The CDR3 region has the DNA TGTGCCAGCAGTCCATCGATGGGGTTGCTGGGCAATCAGCCCCAGCATTTT. Residues: CASSPSMGLLGNQPQHF.

The genes are TRBV5-1 and TRBJ2-3; possible D gene TRBD2, 5 bases. Trimming stripped 2 bases from V and 1 base from J, with 11 bases between. Germline V gives CDR1 SGHRS, CDR2 YFSETQ. The CDR3 runs to 15 residues. This CDR3 is CASSFGGAGTDTQYF. The CDR3 nucleotides read TGCGCCAGCAGCTTTGGAGGTGCCGGCACAGATACGCAGTATTTT.

The chain is built from TRBV7-2 and TRBJ1-3; D is unresolved. Trimming left V 1 base short and J 2 bases short, with 12 bases between. The CDR3 runs 16 residues. Germline CDR1 reads SGHTA; CDR2 reads FQGNSA. CDR3 loop: CASSLGGKHTGNTIYF. DNA of the CDR3: TGTGCCAGCAGCTTAGGGGGAAAACATACTGGAAACACCATATATTTT.

This clonotype was seen ten or more times. This chain links TRBV12-3 or TRBV12-4 with TRBJ2-4; D is tentatively TRBD1 or TRBD2 (5 bases each). Trimming removed 1 base at V and 6 bases at J, with 16 bases between. There are 16 residues in the CDR3. CDR3: CASSLVGERAANIQYF. The CDR3 nucleotides are TGTGCCAGCAGTTTAGTGGGGGAACGGGCGGCAAACATTCAGTACTTC.

In its sample, this clonotype was seen a few times. The chain is built from TRBV12-3 or TRBV12-4 and TRBJ2-7; possible D gene TRBD1, 6 bases. The CDR3 has 14 residues. V shed 5 bases and J shed 5 bases, with 16 bases lying between them. The CDR3 DNA reads as TGTGCCAGCAGTCATATCCCACAGGGCAACGAGCAGTACTTC. This translates into CASSHIPQGNEQYF.

In this sample, this clonotype turned up many times. The chain joins TRBV12-5 to TRBJ2-1; 7 positions agree with TRBD1. V shed 7 bases, J shed 10 bases, and the junction held 7 bases outside the gene matches. The length of the CDR3 is 12 residues. CDR1 LGHNT and CDR2 FRNRAP come from the germline V gene. CDR3: CASALGGAEQFF. Here the CDR3 DNA reads TGTGCTAGTGCTTTAGGGGGCGCGGAGCAGTTCTTC.